This TCR beta chain was sequenced during a study of OX40 agonist ivuxolimab in advanced cancers. Study at large: As their treatment, patients were administered ivuxolimab, an agonistic anti-OX40 (CD134) antibody.

Only in-frame clones appear in the TCRdb table, and some are missing; sequencing was by immunoSEQ multiplex PCR. The sample includes nearly 60,000 clones, over 75% of them seen just once. This sequence originates from an adult with an advanced solid tumor such as melanoma, head and neck, liver or kidney cancer. The specimen comprised CD4+ or CD8+ T cells sorted from blood, sampled in a trial of the OX40 agonist ivuxolimab.

The CDR3 DNA follows: TGTGCCAGCAGTTTCCACGCTAGCAATCAGCCCCAGCATTTT. It codes for CASSFHASNQPQHF. The chain links TRBV27 to TRBJ1-5, with D uncertain. The ends were cut back, 3 bases at V and 0 bases at J, with 6 bases in the middle. Per germline, CDR1 MNHEY and CDR2 SMNVEV (reference sequence). This CDR3 spans 14 amino acids.